The next 20 T cell receptor beta chains were all read from a single sample in a study of TIL therapy for anti-PD-1-resistant metastatic lung cancer. The libraries were made with immunoSEQ v3. The assay was immunoSEQ multiplex PCR, and TCRdb's table has in-frame clones only and misses some. Of 45,000 to 60,000 clones in the sample, 70% to 85% were seen once. Time point in this sample: pre-treatment sample, taken before nivolumab and TIL therapy. The source material was blood, sampled at baseline. The receptors were gathered from a woman between 25 and 80 years old with non-small cell lung cancer.

The genes are TRBV28 and TRBJ1-1, with 7 positions matching TRBD1. Germline-derived CDR1 and CDR2 are MDHEN and SYDVKM. The J segment lost 1 base and the V segment lost 4 bases, leaving 6 bases of the junction unmatched. The CDR3 runs to 15 residues. The CDR3 coding sequence is TGTGCCAGCAGTTCGTACCAGGGGGAGAACACTGAAGCTTTCTTT. Translated: CASSSYQGENTEAFF.

V is TRBV5-4 and J is TRBJ1-4, with D possibly TRBD1 on 5 matching bases. The CDR3 consists of 13 residues. Trimming took off 5 bases at V and 7 bases at J, with 12 bases between the two ends. Germline values: CDR1 SGHNT, CDR2 YYREEE (reference sequence). This CDR3 reads CASSFDRGEKLFF. The CDR3 DNA sequence: TGTGCCAGCAGTTTTGATAGGGGTGAAAAACTGTTTTTT.

This clone was seen a handful of times. The chain carries TRBV6-1 and TRBJ1-5; 9 bases line up with TRBD1. With V trimmed by 7 bases and J by 4 bases, 8 bases remained unmatched. CDR3 length: 15 residues. The germline gives CDR1 MNHNS, CDR2 SASEGT. This chain's CDR3 is CASNQQGAGNQPQHF. The CDR3 coding sequence is TGTGCCAGCAACCAACAGGGGGCAGGGAATCAGCCCCAGCATTTT.

The chain employs TRBV19 and TRBJ1-3; possibly TRBD1 for D (5 bases). Deletions cut 5 bases from V and 0 bases from J, with 17 bases between. Germline CDR1 reads LNHDA; CDR2 reads SQIVND (reference sequence). This CDR3 has 17 residues. The CDR3 spells CASSHFGRGASGNTIYF. For the CDR3, the DNA is TGTGCCAGTAGTCACTTCGGGCGAGGGGCCTCTGGAAACACCATATATTTT.

The genes are TRBV7-2 and TRBJ2-7, with D possibly being TRBD2 (7 bases). Germline values: CDR1 SGHTA, CDR2 FQGNSA. The CDR3 runs to 15 residues. Trimming stripped 1 base from V and 5 bases from J, with 15 bases between. CDR3 region: CASSLVAGAVNEQYF. CDR3 in DNA: TGTGCCAGCAGCTTAGTCGCGGGGGCGGTAAACGAGCAGTACTTC.

This chain uses TRBV18 with TRBJ2-1; D possibly uses TRBD1 or TRBD2 (5 bases each). The CDR3 totals 17 residues. V was clipped by 2 bases and J by 1 base, with 15 bases between them. Looked up from germline, CDR1 is KGHSH and CDR2 is LQKENI. Written as DNA, the CDR3 is TGTGCCAGCTCACCAGCAGGGAGAAGAGAGTCCTACAATGAGCAGTTCTTC. It encodes CASSPAGRRESYNEQFF. Using reference TRBV18 and TRBJ2-1 for the parts outside the CDR3, the full variable domain is NAGVMQNPRHLVRRRGQEARLRCSPMKGHSHVYWYRQLPEEGLKFMVYLQKENIIDESGMPKERFSAEFPKEGPSILRIQQVVRGDSAAYFCASSPAGRRESYNEQFFGPGTRLTVL.

V gene TRBV11-2 combines with J gene TRBJ2-3; 9 bases fit TRBD2. The CDR3 extends over 16 amino acids. V was pared by 5 bases and J by 0 bases, with 6 bases of the junction left unmatched. CDR1 and CDR2 (germline): SGHAT, FQNNGV. The CDR3 nucleotides read TGTGCCAGCAGCCTAGGACTAGCGAGTAGCACAGATACGCAGTATTTT. Protein: CASSLGLASSTDTQYF.

This chain joins TRBV4-3 and TRBJ2-1; 13 nucleotides line up with TRBD2. Germline CDR1 LGHNA, CDR2 YSLEER. This CDR3 comprises 17 residues. The V and J ends lost 2 bases and 2 bases, in that order; junction bases with no gene match: 3. CDR3 coding DNA: TGCGCCAGCAGCCAAACTAGCGGGGGGGCCCCCTACAATGAGCAGTTCTTC. Translated: CASSQTSGGAPYNEQFF.

The rearrangement links TRBV28 to TRBJ2-7; 8 bases are shared with TRBD1. Germline CDR1 and CDR2: MDHEN and SYDVKM. Trimming removed 5 bases from V and 0 bases from J; junction bases left unmatched: 3. The CDR3 runs 14 residues. DNA of the CDR3: TGTGCCAGCAGTACCGGGACAGGCTCCTACGAGCAGTACTTC. This translates into CASSTGTGSYEQYF.

The DNA for the CDR3 is TGTGCCAGCAGTTACCAAGGTGACTATGGCTACACCTTC. Amino acids: CASSYQGDYGYTF. The rearrangement links TRBV28 to TRBJ1-2; D gene ambiguous. With 4 bases removed from V and 3 bases from J, the gap between germline ends came to 9 bases. The CDR3 spans 13 residues. Germline V gene lookup returns CDR1 MDHEN and CDR2 SYDVKM.

This clone was counted only a few times. This sequence joins TRBV28 and TRBJ1-2; TRBD1 matches 10 bases. The CDR3 spans 14 residues. Germline lookup yields CDR1 MDHEN and CDR2 SYDVKM. The trim removed 10 bases at V and 4 bases at J, leaving 9 bases unmatched. This CDR3 is CATTGGQGVYGYTF. The CDR3 region has the DNA TGTGCCACAACCGGCGGACAGGGGGTCTATGGCTACACCTTC.

This clone has just a few counts. The chain carries TRBV7-7 and TRBJ2-5, with D perhaps being TRBD1 or TRBD2 (6 bases each). Trimming cost V 5 bases and J 4 bases, with 11 bases left between them. CDR3 length: 13 amino acids. Germline V gene sequence: CDR1 SSHAT, CDR2 FNYEAQ (reference sequence). CDR3 residues: CASSQGGLETQYF. In DNA, the CDR3 is TGTGCCAGCAGCCAAGGGGGGTTAGAGACCCAGTACTTC.

About this clone itself: This specimen includes other DNA sequences encoding the same CDR3. This sequence joins TRBV7-9 and TRBJ2-5, with 7 bases identical to TRBD1. Trimming removed 4 bases from V and 2 bases from J; junction bases left unmatched: 4. This CDR3 has 14 residues. The germline CDR1 and CDR2 sequences are SEHNR and FQNEAQ (reference sequence). The CDR3 loop reads CASSSPGGQETQYF. The CDR3 DNA is TGTGCCAGCAGCTCGCCAGGGGGACAAGAGACCCAGTACTTC.

The chain is built from TRBV6-6 and TRBJ1-6; TRBD1 matches at 8 bases. This CDR3 is built from 15 residues. Germline V gives CDR1 MNHNY, CDR2 SVGAGI (reference sequence). V gave up 0 bases and J gave up 7 bases; unmatched junction bases: 2. The CDR3 sequence: CASSYSTGGNSPLHF. CDR3 sequence (DNA): TGTGCCAGCAGTTACTCAACAGGGGGGAATTCACCCCTCCACTTT.

The chain has TRBV6-5 and TRBJ2-5; D is perhaps TRBD2 (6 bases). Looked up from germline, CDR1 is MNHEY and CDR2 is SVGAGI. Trimming pared 3 bases from V and 6 bases from J, leaving 11 bases between. The CDR3 sequence is 13 residues long. CDR3 DNA: TGTGCCAGCAGTTATCAGGAGGGACAGACCCAGTACTTC. Translated: CASSYQEGQTQYF.

Points on this clone: One end of the junction varies from germline; a read error may be responsible. Other DNA sequences within the sample encode an identical CDR3. The chain joins TRBV10-3 to TRBJ1-5; 7 nucleotides match TRBD1. The length of the CDR3 is 13 residues. CDR1 and CDR2 from the germline V gene are ENHRY and SYGVKD. DNA of the CDR3: TGTGCCATCGGGGCAGGGGGTCATCAGCCTCAGCATTTT. Translation gives CAIGAGGHQPQHF.

This rearrangement joins TRBV7-9 to TRBJ2-5; D remains unclear. The ends were cut back, 2 bases at V and 2 bases at J, with 9 bases in the middle. The V gene's germline CDR1 is SEHNR and CDR2 FQNEAQ (reference sequence). The CDR3 loop spans 14 amino acids. The CDR3 loop is CASSLFQAQETQYF. The CDR3 nucleotides are TGTGCCAGCAGCTTATTTCAGGCTCAAGAGACCCAGTACTTC. The full variable domain, rest sourced from reference TRBV7-9 and TRBJ2-5, is DTGVSQNPRHKITKRGQNVTFRCDPISEHNRLYWYRQTLGQGPEFLTYFQNEAQLEKSRLLSDRFSAERPKGSFSTLEIQRTEQGDSAMYLCASSLFQAQETQYFGPGTRLLVL.

This clone was detected once. The CDR3 sequence: CATSRQGQVTDTQYF. CDR3 DNA: TGTGCCACCAGCAGACAGGGACAGGTCACAGATACGCAGTATTTT. The chain carries TRBV15 and TRBJ2-3, with 8 positions matching TRBD1. J lost 2 bases, V lost 2 bases, and 3 bases had no gene match. The CDR3 contains 15 residues. Germline V gene data show CDR1 as LNHNV and CDR2 as YYDKDF (reference sequence).

The chain has TRBV6-1 and TRBJ2-2; D is uncertain. Trimming shortened V by 6 bases and J by 5 bases, and 10 bases separated the two germline ends. This CDR3 comprises 13 residues. The germline CDR1 and CDR2 sequences are MNHNS and SASEGT. The CDR3 coding sequence is TGTGCCAGCAGGCGAGCTGAAACCGGGGAGCTGTTTTTT. It translates to CASRRAETGELFF.

This sequence joins TRBV10-1 and TRBJ2-1; D gene unclear. CDR3 size: 13 residues. Trimming removed 10 bases from V and 7 bases from J, with 17 bases in between. From germline, CDR1 is WNHNN and CDR2 SYGVQD (reference sequence). This CDR3 reads CATSKSHGNEQFF. CDR3 nucleotide sequence: TGCGCCACCTCGAAGTCGCATGGGAATGAGCAGTTCTTC.